The rows below give T cell receptor beta chains drawn from one sample of a study of cytomegalovirus exposure and HLA in healthy donors. Method: immunoSEQ multiplex PCR; TCRdb's copy keeps in-frame clones and lacks some. The sample holds 150,000 to 200,000 clones, 60% to 80% seen once. Specimen: PBMCs. These receptors were collected from a man aged 40-55 years in good health and CMV-seropositive. Each CDR3 is given with its conserved first and last residue. A D gene is named only where the DNA matches it firmly. Clone size is given for some rows only: seen once, a few or many times, or a class if the clone is expanded.

V gene: TRBV2
clone size: NA
J gene: TRBJ2-2
D gene: NA
CDR3 DNA: TGTGCCAGCGGGGGGAGCGGGCTAACACCCGGGGAGCTGTTTTTT
CDR3 protein: CASGGSGLTPGELFF

V gene: TRBV6-1
clone size: NA
J gene: TRBJ2-7
D gene: TRBD1
CDR3 DNA: TGTGCCAGCACTCCGGGACAGTCCTACGAGCAGTACTTC
CDR3 protein: CASTPGQSYEQYF

V gene: TRBV27
clone size: few
J gene: TRBJ2-3
D gene: TRBD2
CDR3 DNA: TGTGCCAGCAGTTTATCACTAGCGGGAGGTACAGATACGCAGTATTTT
CDR3 protein: CASSLSLAGGTDTQYF

V gene: TRBV9
clone size: NA
J gene: TRBJ2-3
D gene: NA
CDR3 DNA: TGTGCCAGCAGCACCCGAGGGTCGACTACAGATACGCAGTATTTT
CDR3 protein: CASSTRGSTTDTQYF

V gene: TRBV5-4
clone size: NA
J gene: TRBJ1-3
D gene: NA
CDR3 DNA: TGTGCCAGCAGCTTGGGTGGGCAGGGCTCTGGAAACACCATATATTTT
CDR3 protein: CASSLGGQGSGNTIYF

V gene: TRBV27
clone size: NA
J gene: TRBJ2-2
D gene: TRBD2
CDR3 DNA: TGTGCCAGCCGACTAGCTACCGGGGAGCTGTTTTTT
CDR3 protein: CASRLATGELFF

V gene: TRBV6-1
clone size: NA
J gene: TRBJ1-4
D gene: NA
CDR3 DNA: TGTGCCAGCAGTGAATGGAACAGGTCGGGTGAAAAACTGTTTTTT
CDR3 protein: CASSEWNRSGEKLFF

V gene: TRBV10-3
clone size: NA
J gene: TRBJ1-1
D gene: TRBD1
CDR3 DNA: TGTGCCATCAATCGGGACAGCAACACTGAAGCTTTCTTT
CDR3 protein: CAINRDSNTEAFF

V gene: TRBV18
clone size: few
J gene: TRBJ2-1
D gene: TRBD2
CDR3 DNA: TGTGCCAGCTCACCCCTCGAACTAGCGGGAGGAAATGAGCAGTTCTTC
CDR3 protein: CASSPLELAGGNEQFF

V gene: TRBV7-9
clone size: NA
J gene: TRBJ1-1
D gene: NA
CDR3 DNA: TGTGCCAGCAGGCAACAGATGAACACTGAAGCTTTCTTT
CDR3 protein: CASRQQMNTEAFF

V gene: TRBV5-5
clone size: NA
J gene: TRBJ1-1
D gene: NA
CDR3 DNA: TGTGCCAGCAGCTTTCGCAGGGTATCGGCTGAAGCTTTCTTT
CDR3 protein: CASSFRRVSAEAFF

V gene: TRBV9
clone size: NA
J gene: TRBJ2-1
D gene: TRBD2
CDR3 DNA: TGTGCCAGCAGCAAAGCTGGGGGGGTCTCCTACAATGAGCAGTTCTTC
CDR3 protein: CASSKAGGVSYNEQFF

V gene: TRBV19
clone size: NA
J gene: TRBJ2-7
D gene: TRBD1
CDR3 DNA: TGTGCCAGCCGAAAGACAGGGCGACCCTACGAGCAGTACTTC
CDR3 protein: CASRKTGRPYEQYF

V gene: TRBV6-5
clone size: NA
J gene: TRBJ2-7
D gene: TRBD1
CDR3 DNA: TGTGCCAGCAGTTTCGACAGGGGTTCCTACGAGCAGTACTTC
CDR3 protein: CASSFDRGSYEQYF

V gene: TRBV5-1
clone size: once
J gene: TRBJ2-1
D gene: TRBD2
CDR3 DNA: TGCGCCAGCAGCTTGGCAGGACTAGCGGGAGGAAGTGAGCAGTTCTTC
CDR3 protein: CASSLAGLAGGSEQFF

V gene: TRBV28
clone size: NA
J gene: TRBJ2-1
D gene: TRBD2
CDR3 DNA: TGTGCCAGCAGATACCAGCGGGACTACAATGAGCAGTTCTTC
CDR3 protein: CASRYQRDYNEQFF

V gene: TRBV10-3
clone size: NA
J gene: TRBJ2-1
D gene: TRBD2
CDR3 DNA: TGTGCCATCAGCCCACGACTAGCGGGAGAGGTATACAATGAGCAGTTCTTC
CDR3 protein: CAISPRLAGEVYNEQFF

V gene: TRBV2
clone size: NA
J gene: TRBJ1-1
D gene: NA
CDR3 DNA: TGTGCCAGTAGGGAGACGGAGAACACTGAAGCTTTCTTT
CDR3 protein: CASRETENTEAFF

V gene: TRBV11-3
clone size: NA
J gene: TRBJ1-2
D gene: NA
CDR3 DNA: TGTGCCAGCAGCTCCCGGGAACATGGCTACACCTTC
CDR3 protein: CASSSREHGYTF

V gene: TRBV27
clone size: NA
J gene: TRBJ1-1
D gene: NA
CDR3 DNA: TGTGCCAGCAGTTTGAGCGGAACGAGCACTGAAGCTTTCTTT
CDR3 protein: CASSLSGTSTEAFF

V gene: TRBV5-5
clone size: NA
J gene: TRBJ1-2
D gene: NA
CDR3 DNA: TGTGCCAGCAGCTTGTCCCCCCTGGACAGTGGCTATGGCTACACCTTC
CDR3 protein: CASSLSPLDSGYGYTF

V gene: TRBV28
clone size: NA
J gene: TRBJ2-7
D gene: NA
CDR3 DNA: TGTGCCAGCAGTTTAGGTCGGGAGAAGTACGAGCAGTACTTC
CDR3 protein: CASSLGREKYEQYF

V gene: TRBV7-3
clone size: NA
J gene: TRBJ2-3
D gene: NA
CDR3 DNA: TGTGCCAGCAGCTTAGGTAGAAATACGCAGTATTTT
CDR3 protein: CASSLGRNTQYF

V gene: TRBV5-5
clone size: NA
J gene: TRBJ2-7
D gene: TRBD2
CDR3 DNA: TGTGCCAGCAGCTTGGCTACTAGCGCTGCCTACGAGCAGTACTTC
CDR3 protein: CASSLATSAAYEQYF

V gene: TRBV9
clone size: once
J gene: TRBJ2-7
D gene: TRBD1
CDR3 DNA: TGTGCCAGCAGCGCCTCTGAAGGGGGCCCCTACGAGCAGTACTTC
CDR3 protein: CASSASEGGPYEQYF

V gene: TRBV9
clone size: NA
J gene: TRBJ2-1
D gene: TRBD1
CDR3 DNA: TGTGCCAGCAGCGACCGGGACAGGGGGCTCGATGAGCAGTTCTTC
CDR3 protein: CASSDRDRGLDEQFF

V gene: TRBV4-1
clone size: NA
J gene: TRBJ2-1
D gene: NA
CDR3 DNA: TGCGCCAGCAGCCATTATTCCAATGAGCAGTTCTTC
CDR3 protein: CASSHYSNEQFF

V gene: TRBV2
clone size: NA
J gene: TRBJ1-4
D gene: NA
CDR3 DNA: TGTGCCAGCAGTCCCCAGGGGACTAATGAAAAACTGTTTTTT
CDR3 protein: CASSPQGTNEKLFF

V gene: TRBV10-1
clone size: NA
J gene: TRBJ2-1
D gene: NA
CDR3 DNA: TGCGCCAGCAGCGATATACTAGGGAATGAGCAGTTCTTC
CDR3 protein: CASSDILGNEQFF

V gene: TRBV29-1
clone size: NA
J gene: TRBJ2-6
D gene: TRBD1
CDR3 DNA: TGCAGCGTTAGGGACAGGGGCAGTGGGGCCAACGTCCTGACTTTC
CDR3 protein: CSVRDRGSGANVLTF

V gene: TRBV18
clone size: once
J gene: TRBJ2-3
D gene: TRBD2
CDR3 DNA: TGTGCCAGCTCGTCGACTAGCGGGAGTACGCAGTATTTT
CDR3 protein: CASSSTSGSTQYF

V gene: TRBV2
clone size: NA
J gene: TRBJ2-7
D gene: NA
CDR3 DNA: TGTGCCAGCATCAGGGACTCCGGCCGCGAGCAGTACTTC
CDR3 protein: CASIRDSGREQYF

V gene: TRBV19
clone size: NA
J gene: TRBJ2-7
D gene: TRBD1
CDR3 DNA: TGTGCCAGTAGCGCTGGGACAGGGGCGTCCTACGAGCAGTACTTC
CDR3 protein: CASSAGTGASYEQYF

V gene: TRBV5-1
clone size: NA
J gene: TRBJ1-2
D gene: TRBD1
CDR3 DNA: TGCGCCAGCAGCTTGGTCGGACAGGGGGCGAGTGGCTACACCTTC
CDR3 protein: CASSLVGQGASGYTF

V gene: TRBV5-4
clone size: NA
J gene: TRBJ2-7
D gene: NA
CDR3 DNA: TGTGCCAGCAGCAAGAACAAGGCGGCATACGAGCAGTACTTC
CDR3 protein: CASSKNKAAYEQYF

V gene: TRBV10-3
clone size: NA
J gene: TRBJ2-3
D gene: TRBD2
CDR3 DNA: TGTGCCATCAGTTTGACTAGCGTGGGAGATACGCAGTATTTT
CDR3 protein: CAISLTSVGDTQYF

V gene: TRBV18
clone size: NA
J gene: TRBJ1-2
D gene: NA
CDR3 DNA: TGTGCCAGCTCACCCCGGGAGGGCTACACCTTC
CDR3 protein: CASSPREGYTF